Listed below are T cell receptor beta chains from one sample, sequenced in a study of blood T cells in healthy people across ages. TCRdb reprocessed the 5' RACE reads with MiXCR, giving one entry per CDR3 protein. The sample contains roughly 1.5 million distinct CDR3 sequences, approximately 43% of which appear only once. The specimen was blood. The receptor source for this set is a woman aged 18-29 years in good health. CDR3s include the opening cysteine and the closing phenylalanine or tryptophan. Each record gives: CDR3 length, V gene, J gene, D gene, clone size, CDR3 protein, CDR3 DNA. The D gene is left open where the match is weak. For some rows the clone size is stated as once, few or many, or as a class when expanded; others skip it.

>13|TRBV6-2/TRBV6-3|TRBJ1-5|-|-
CASIGRSNQPQHF
TGTGCCAGCATAGGCAGGAGCAATCAGCCCCAGCATTTT
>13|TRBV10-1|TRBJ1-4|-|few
CASSERPNEKLFF
TGCGCCAGCAGTGAGAGGCCTAATGAAAAACTGTTTTTT
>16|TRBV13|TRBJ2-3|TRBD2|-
CASSSSSGGPPDTQYF
TGTGCCAGCAGCTCCTCTAGCGGTGGTCCCCCTGATACGCAGTATTTT
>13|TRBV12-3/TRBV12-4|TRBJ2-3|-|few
CASSFDRTDTQYF
TGTGCCAGCAGTTTCGACCGCACAGATACGCAGTATTTT
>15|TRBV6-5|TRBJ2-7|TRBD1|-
CASSYDGQGSYEQYF
TGTGCCAGCAGTTACGACGGACAGGGGTCCTACGAGCAGTACTTC
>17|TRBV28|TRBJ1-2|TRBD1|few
CASSPWAPVDRDYGYTF
TGTGCCAGCAGTCCTTGGGCGCCCGTCGACAGGGACTATGGCTACACCTTC
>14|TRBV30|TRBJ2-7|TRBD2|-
CAWKREMGSYEQYF
TGTGCCTGGAAGCGGGAGATGGGCTCCTACGAGCAGTACTTC
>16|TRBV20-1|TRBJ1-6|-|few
CSARVREGSYNSPLHF
TGCAGTGCTAGAGTAAGGGAGGGCTCCTATAATTCACCCCTCCACTTT
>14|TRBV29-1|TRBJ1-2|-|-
CSVAPRKTNYGYTF
TGCAGCGTTGCCCCCCGCAAAACAAACTATGGCTACACCTTC
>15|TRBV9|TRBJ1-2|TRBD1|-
CASSGYRGANYGYTF
TGTGCCAGCAGCGGCTACAGGGGCGCTAACTATGGCTACACCTTC
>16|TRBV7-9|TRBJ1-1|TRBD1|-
CASSHRDRGIMTEAFF
TGTGCCAGCAGCCACCGGGACAGGGGGATCATGACTGAAGCTTTCTTT
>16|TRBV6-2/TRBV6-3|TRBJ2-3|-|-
CASSYEASRRTDTQYF
TGTGCCAGCAGTTACGAGGCTAGCCGACGCACAGATACGCAGTATTTT
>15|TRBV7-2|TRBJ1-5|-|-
CASRATHHSNRPQHF
TGTGCCAGCAGGGCTACACACCATAGCAATCGGCCCCAGCATTTT
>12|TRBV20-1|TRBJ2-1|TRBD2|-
CSAWTSYNEQFF
TGCAGTGCTTGGACTAGTTACAATGAGCAGTTCTTC
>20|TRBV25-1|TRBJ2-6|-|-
CASSETSGPGARSGANVLTF
TGTGCCAGCAGTGAAACTTCGGGGCCAGGGGCTCGCTCTGGGGCCAACGTCCTGACTTTC
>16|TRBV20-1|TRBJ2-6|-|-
CSARDLTGDGANVLTF
TGCAGTGCTAGAGATTTGACGGGGGATGGGGCCAACGTCCTGACTTTC
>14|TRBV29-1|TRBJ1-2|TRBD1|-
CSVEGQAGVYGYTF
TGCAGCGTGGAGGGACAGGCGGGTGTGTATGGCTACACCTTC
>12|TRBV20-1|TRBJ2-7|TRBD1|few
CSASPGQGASYF
TGCAGTGCTAGCCCGGGACAGGGGGCTTCGTACTTC
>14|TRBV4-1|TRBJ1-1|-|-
CASRGRTMGTEAFF
TGCGCCAGCAGAGGACGGACTATGGGCACTGAAGCTTTCTTT
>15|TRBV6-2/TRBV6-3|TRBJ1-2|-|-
CASSLPGMGNYGYTF
TGTGCCAGCAGTTTGCCCGGGATGGGGAACTATGGCTACACCTTC
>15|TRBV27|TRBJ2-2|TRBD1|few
CASSTDRGNTGELFF
TGTGCCAGCAGTACGGACAGGGGGAACACCGGGGAGCTGTTTTTT
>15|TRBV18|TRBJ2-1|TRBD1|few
CASSPVTGGTNEQFF
TGTGCCAGCTCACCAGTAACAGGGGGTACCAATGAGCAGTTCTTC
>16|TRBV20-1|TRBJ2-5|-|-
CSAREPHRDQKETQYF
TGCAGTGCTAGAGAACCCCACCGGGACCAAAAAGAGACCCAGTACTTC
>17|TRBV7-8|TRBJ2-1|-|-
CASSSPGLQLQRNEQFF
TGTGCCAGCAGCTCCCCTGGATTGCAGTTACAAAGGAATGAGCAGTTCTTC
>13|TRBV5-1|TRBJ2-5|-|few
CASSLGGHETQYF
TGCGCCAGCAGCTTGGGGGGACATGAGACCCAGTACTTC
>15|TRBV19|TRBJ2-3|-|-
CASSILGAGTDTQYF
TGTGCCAGTAGTATCCTAGGCGCGGGCACAGATACGCAGTATTTT
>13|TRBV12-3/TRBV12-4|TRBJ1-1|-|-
CASRVTKNTEAFF
TGTGCCAGCAGGGTCACAAAGAACACTGAAGCTTTCTTT
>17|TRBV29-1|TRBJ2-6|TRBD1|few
CSVPRGTGATGANVLTF
TGCAGCGTTCCTCGCGGGACAGGGGCCACTGGGGCCAACGTCCTGACTTTC
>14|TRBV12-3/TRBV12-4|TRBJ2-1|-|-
CASSWDGTNSEQFF
TGTGCCAGCAGTTGGGACGGCACAAACAGTGAGCAGTTCTTC
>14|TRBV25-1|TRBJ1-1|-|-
CASSKGEGFAEAFF
TGTGCCAGCAGCAAAGGGGAGGGGTTCGCTGAAGCTTTCTTT
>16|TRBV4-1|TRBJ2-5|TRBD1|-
CASSHQIGTGPLTQYF
TGCGCCAGCAGCCACCAGATCGGGACAGGCCCTTTGACCCAGTACTTC
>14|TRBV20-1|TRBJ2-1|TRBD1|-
CSARGGQGSETQFF
TGCAGTGCTAGAGGCGGACAGGGATCGGAGACCCAGTTCTTC
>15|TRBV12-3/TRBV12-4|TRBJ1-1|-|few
CASSALGAQETEAFF
TGTGCCAGCAGTGCCCTAGGGGCCCAGGAGACTGAAGCTTTCTTT
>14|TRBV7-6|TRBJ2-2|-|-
CASSLLGTGGELFF
TGTGCCAGCAGCTTACTGGGAACAGGCGGGGAGCTGTTTTTT
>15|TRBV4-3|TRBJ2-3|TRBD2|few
CASSTLAGFTDTQYF
TGCGCCAGCAGCACCTTAGCGGGCTTCACAGATACGCAGTATTTT
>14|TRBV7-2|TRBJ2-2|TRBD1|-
CASAGTANTGELFF
TGTGCCAGCGCTGGGACAGCGAACACCGGGGAGCTGTTTTTT
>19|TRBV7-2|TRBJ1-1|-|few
CASSFSTSTVLFMNTEAFF
TGTGCCAGCAGCTTCTCGACTTCGACAGTTCTCTTTATGAACACTGAAGCTTTCTTT
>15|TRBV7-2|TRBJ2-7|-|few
CASSLSPGRSYEQYF
TGTGCCAGCAGCTTATCCCCCGGGAGATCCTACGAGCAGTACTTC
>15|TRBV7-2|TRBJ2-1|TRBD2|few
CASSLGSGMHNEQFF
TGTGCCAGCAGCTTAGGAAGCGGGATGCACAATGAGCAGTTCTTC
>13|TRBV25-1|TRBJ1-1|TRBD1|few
CASSERTGAEAFF
TGTGCCAGCAGTGAACGGACAGGGGCTGAAGCTTTCTTT
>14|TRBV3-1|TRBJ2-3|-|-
CASSLAAGVYTQYF
TGTGCCAGCAGCCTAGCGGCGGGTGTTTATACGCAGTATTTT
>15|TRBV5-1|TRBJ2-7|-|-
CASTPSGTLYYEQYF
TGCGCCAGCACCCCCTCCGGGACACTCTACTACGAGCAGTACTTC
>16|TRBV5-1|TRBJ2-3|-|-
CASSLWRGPSTDTQYF
TGCGCCAGCAGCTTGTGGCGGGGCCCTAGCACAGATACGCAGTATTTT